Listed below are T cell receptor beta chains from one sample, sequenced in a study of breast tumors, draining lymph nodes, adjacent tissues. TCRdb redid the calling of the multiplex PCR reads with MiXCR, one entry per CDR3 protein. The sample contains some 97,000 distinct CDR3 sequences, around 20% of which appear only once. The sample comprised axillary lymph node tissue. These receptors all come from a female donor with breast cancer. Some clones in this sample may be carry-over from other donors' samples. Both conserved end residues are part of each CDR3. A D gene is named only where the DNA matches it firmly. Where a row states a size, it is once, few, many or the class of an expanded clone; other rows omit it.

-	TRBJ1-2	TRBV6-1	many	CASSVRQGGGYTF	TGTGCCAGCAGTGTTCGGCAGGGTGGTGGCTACACCTTC
TRBD2	TRBJ2-7	TRBV20-1	-	CSASRTSGTYGQYF	TGCAGTGCTAGCAGGACTAGCGGAACCTACGGACAGTACTTC
-	TRBJ1-5	TRBV3-1	many	CASSSVQSNQPQHF	TGTGCCAGCAGCTCGGTACAGAGCAATCAGCCCCAGCATTTT
-	TRBJ1-6	TRBV6-1	-	CASSYRVYNSPLHF	TGTGCCAGCAGTTACAGGGTGTATAATTCACCCCTCCACTTT
TRBD1	TRBJ2-2	TRBV7-3	-	CASSSGQGETGELFF	TGTGCCAGCAGCTCAGGACAGGGGGAAACCGGGGAGCTGTTTTTT
TRBD2	TRBJ2-3	TRBV4-1	many	CASKRGLAGGPGTDTQYF	TGCGCCAGCAAAAGAGGGCTAGCGGGAGGGCCGGGCACAGATACGCAGTATTTT
-	TRBJ1-4	TRBV6-5	once	CASSYRGTLNEKLFF	TGTGCCAGCAGTTACCGGGGGACACTAAATGAAAAACTGTTTTTT
-	TRBJ1-4	TRBV4-2	many	CASSQGGTVGEKLFF	TGTGCCAGCAGCCAAGGAGGGACCGTGGGTGAAAAACTGTTTTTT
TRBD1	TRBJ2-1	TRBV27	many	CASSLSDQGARQFF	TGTGCCAGCAGTTTATCGGACCAGGGGGCCAGGCAGTTCTTC
-	TRBJ2-7	TRBV14	-	CASSPRYQSYEQYF	TGTGCCAGCAGCCCCCGCTACCAATCCTACGAGCAGTACTTC
-	TRBJ2-2	TRBV2	many	CASSERRVGTGELFF	TGTGCCAGCAGTGAACGCAGGGTGGGGACCGGGGAGCTGTTTTTT
TRBD1	TRBJ1-6	TRBV6-5	once	CASSGSGTGSSPLHF	TGTGCCAGCAGTGGCTCCGGGACAGGGAGTTCACCCCTCCACTTT
-	TRBJ2-1	TRBV4-2	many	CASSQDRVGPSQFF	TGTGCCAGCAGCCAAGATCGAGTGGGGCCGTCACAGTTCTTC
TRBD2	TRBJ2-7	TRBV20-1	many	CSAGGTSGSYEQYF	TGCAGTGCAGGGGGGACTAGCGGATCCTACGAGCAGTACTTC
-	TRBJ2-1	TRBV7-9	many	CASSPPSDIFENEQFF	TGTGCCAGCAGCCCCCCCTCGGATATCTTTGAGAATGAGCAGTTCTTC
TRBD1	TRBJ1-3	TRBV5-1	many	CASSTGGTGTGNTIYF	TGCGCCAGCAGCACGGGGGGGACAGGGACTGGAAACACCATATATTTT
-	TRBJ2-7	TRBV6-6	many	CASREQGRSYEQYF	TGTGCCAGCAGAGAACAGGGGAGGTCCTACGAGCAGTACTTC
TRBD2	TRBJ2-1	TRBV20-1	many	CSARAPGTSGRPYNEQFF	TGCAGTGCTAGAGCCCCTGGGACTAGCGGGAGACCCTACAATGAGCAGTTCTTC
TRBD1	TRBJ1-2	TRBV20-1	many	CSAGDSAPLYGYTF	TGCAGTGCTGGGGACAGTGCTCCCCTCTATGGCTACACCTTC
-	TRBJ1-6	TRBV20-1	medium-sized	CSARAPTGRGSPLHF	TGCAGTGCTAGAGCCCCGACAGGACGGGGTTCACCCCTCCACTTT
-	TRBJ2-1	TRBV27	few	CASSLSGDNEQFF	TGTGCCAGCAGTTTATCGGGTGACAATGAGCAGTTCTTC
-	TRBJ1-5	TRBV18	many	CASSPGVHQPQHF	TGTGCCAGCTCACCAGGGGTCCATCAGCCCCAGCATTTT
-	TRBJ2-2	TRBV6-5	many	CASSYSMGAGELFF	TGTGCCAGCAGTTACTCGATGGGTGCCGGGGAGCTGTTTTTT
TRBD1	TRBJ2-7	TRBV28	-	CASRTGAVHEQYF	TGTGCCAGCAGAACAGGGGCAGTCCACGAGCAGTACTTC
-	TRBJ2-3	TRBV3-1	-	CASSQDPVSTDTQYF	TGTGCCAGCAGCCAAGATCCAGTTAGCACAGATACGCAGTATTTT
TRBD1	TRBJ2-5	TRBV12-3/TRBV12-4	many	CASSPRQGWETQYF	TGTGCCAGCAGTCCAAGACAGGGTTGGGAGACCCAGTACTTC
TRBD1	TRBJ2-1	TRBV7-9	few	CASSGGPTGGNGEQFF	TGTGCCAGCAGCGGGGGGCCCACAGGGGGTAATGGTGAGCAGTTCTTC
-	TRBJ2-7	TRBV10-3	many	CAISETQGAYEQYF	TGTGCCATCAGTGAGACACAGGGCGCCTACGAGCAGTACTTC
-	TRBJ1-5	TRBV20-1	many	CSAASPGQQNQPQHF	TGCAGTGCTGCATCCCCTGGACAGCAAAATCAGCCCCAGCATTTT
TRBD2	TRBJ2-1	TRBV2	many	CASRLLAVSYNEQFF	TGTGCCAGCAGGTTACTAGCGGTATCCTACAATGAGCAGTTCTTC
TRBD2	TRBJ2-4	TRBV2	-	CASRETSGGGNIQYF	TGTGCCAGCAGAGAAACTAGCGGGGGGGGAAACATTCAGTACTTC
TRBD1	TRBJ1-4	TRBV19	-	CASSIRGGQGATNEKLFF	TGTGCCAGTAGTATAAGGGGCGGACAGGGGGCAACTAATGAAAAACTGTTTTTT
-	TRBJ2-7	TRBV18	many	CASSPGYYEQYF	TGTGCCAGCTCACCAGGGTACTACGAGCAGTACTTC
-	TRBJ1-6	TRBV7-9	many	CASSGSQNSPLHF	TGTGCCAGCAGCGGTAGCCAAAATTCACCCCTCCACTTT
-	TRBJ1-2	TRBV25-1	many	CASSESGRVTGGYTF	TGTGCCAGCAGTGAGAGCGGGAGGGTGACAGGAGGCTACACCTTC
TRBD1	TRBJ2-1	TRBV9	many	CASSPQGAAYNEQFF	TGTGCCAGCAGCCCCCAGGGGGCTGCCTACAATGAGCAGTTCTTC
-	TRBJ2-5	TRBV6-6	many	CASSPSEETQYF	TGTGCCAGCAGTCCTAGTGAAGAGACCCAGTACTTC
TRBD1	TRBJ1-2	TRBV20-1	many	CSARSQGAPGGYTF	TGCAGTGCTAGATCGCAGGGGGCGCCGGGCGGCTACACCTTC
TRBD1	TRBJ1-2	TRBV7-9	many	CASSFAGGSLYGYTF	TGTGCCAGCAGCTTCGCAGGGGGCTCCCTCTATGGCTACACCTTC
TRBD1	TRBJ2-3	TRBV15	many	CATSRRGPTDTQYF	TGTGCCACCAGCAGGAGGGGGCCCACAGATACGCAGTATTTT
TRBD2	TRBJ2-5	TRBV5-8	many	CASSLGLAHRETQYF	TGTGCCAGCAGCTTGGGACTAGCGCACCGAGAGACCCAGTACTTC
TRBD1	TRBJ2-7	TRBV2	many	CASSPGQVNEQYF	TGTGCCAGCAGCCCCGGACAGGTCAACGAGCAGTACTTC
-	TRBJ2-7	TRBV10-2	many	CASSVAAAYEQYF	TGCGCCAGCAGTGTGGCAGCTGCCTACGAGCAGTACTTC
-	TRBJ2-5	TRBV7-9	many	CASSLGAGIPETQYF	TGTGCCAGCAGCTTAGGAGCAGGGATCCCAGAGACCCAGTACTTC
TRBD1	TRBJ1-2	TRBV2	many	CASSGTGPGYTF	TGTGCCAGCAGTGGGACAGGGCCTGGCTACACCTTC
-	TRBJ1-3	TRBV5-6	many	CASSLVGISGNTIYF	TGTGCCAGCAGCTTGGTTGGTATCTCTGGAAACACCATATATTTT
-	TRBJ1-5	TRBV24-1	many	CATSDRVTNQPQHF	TGTGCCACCAGTGACCGGGTAACCAATCAGCCCCAGCATTTT
TRBD2	TRBJ2-1	TRBV5-1	many	CASSSSSGVRNEQFF	TGCGCCAGCAGCTCCTCTAGCGGGGTTCGCAATGAGCAGTTCTTC
TRBD2	TRBJ2-2	TRBV5-6	many	CASSREGRGAGELFF	TGTGCCAGCAGCCGGGAGGGCCGGGGGGCCGGGGAGCTGTTTTTT
-	TRBJ2-7	TRBV28	many	CASISGQGGMGFYEQYF	TGTGCCAGCATTTCGGGGCAGGGAGGTATGGGATTCTACGAGCAGTACTTC
-	TRBJ2-7	TRBV10-3	many	CAIKDDAYEQYF	TGTGCCATCAAGGACGACGCCTACGAGCAGTACTTC
-	TRBJ1-2	TRBV12-3/TRBV12-4	many	CASSPGTEHYGYTF	TGTGCCAGCAGCCCCGGGACGGAACATTATGGCTACACCTTC
TRBD2	TRBJ2-7	TRBV28	-	CASSLFVGTDPGLAVYEQYF	TGTGCCAGCAGTTTATTCGTCGGGACAGATCCGGGACTAGCGGTCTACGAGCAGTACTTC
-	TRBJ2-5	TRBV9	many	CASSGAGYQETQYF	TGTGCCAGCAGCGGAGCGGGTTACCAAGAGACCCAGTACTTC
TRBD1	TRBJ1-5	TRBV5-1	few	CASSSGTGVGQPQHF	TGCGCCAGCAGCTCCGGGACAGGGGTTGGTCAGCCCCAGCATTTT
TRBD2	TRBJ2-3	TRBV12-3/TRBV12-4	many	CASSPGLIERSDTQYF	TGTGCCAGCAGTCCGGGACTAATCGAGAGGTCAGATACGCAGTATTTT
TRBD2	TRBJ2-5	TRBV27	few	CASRRLAGGEETQYF	TGTGCCAGCAGAAGACTAGCGGGAGGGGAAGAGACCCAGTACTTC